The T cell receptor (beta chain) described here comes from a study of response to subunit inactivated influenza vaccine. General study results and limits: There was a suggestion from the authors that each seasonal influenza vaccination recruits few new T cells.

TCRdb used MiXCR to reprocess the RT-PCR reads, holding one entry per CDR3 protein. Here the sample spans 300,000 to 350,000 distinct CDR3 sequences, just over 20% being singletons. CDR3 size: 16 residues. CDR1 LGHNA and CDR2 YSLEER come from the germline V gene. This clonotype was detected only once. As yet, its antigen is unknown. This could be a read error, since a much larger clone is one nucleotide away. This chain joins TRBV4-3 and TRBJ1-4, with unresolved D. The input for sequencing was PBMCs from blood, taken approximately 20 months after vaccination. The origin of this receptor is a man in his fifties or sixties who received an inactivated influenza vaccine. The CDR3 DNA reads TGCGCCAGCAGCCATCGTACGGACGCAACTAATAAAAAACTGTTTTTT. Protein: CASSHRTDATNKKLFF.